The present entry profiles one TCR beta chain with its context. Its specificity is unknown. The sample comes from a study of T cells in localized non-small cell lung cancer. Study-level findings and limits: The highest T cell clonality was in uninvolved adjacent lung, above tumor. Among the top 100 tumor clones, a median about 58 appeared in adjacent lung. Increased T cell density in blood showed an association with longer overall survival.

Repertoires were generated with immunoSEQ multiplex PCR, while TCRdb's copy carries only in-frame clones and drops some. The profile shows 40,000 or so clones, 86% of them singletons. V was shortened by 2 bases and J by 5 bases, with 9 bases between the two germline ends. Looked up from germline, CDR1 is SGHTA and CDR2 is FQGNSA. This CDR3 is built from 14 residues. The source material was peripheral blood, sampled before any cancer treatment. The sequence was obtained from a man aged 40 to 75 with stage I lung adenocarcinoma. This chain joins TRBV7-2 and TRBJ2-2, with D maybe TRBD1 (6 bases). The CDR3 region is CASSLTGRTGELFF. Written as DNA, the CDR3 is TGTGCCAGCAGCTTAACAGGGCGGACCGGGGAGCTGTTTTTT. Filled out from reference TRBV7-2 and TRBJ2-2, the complete variable domain reads GAGVSQSPSNKVTEKGKDVELRCDPISGHTALYWYRQSLGQGLEFLIYFQGNSAPDKSGLPSDRFSAERTGGSVSTLTIQRTQQEDSAVYLCASSLTGRTGELFFGEGSRLTVL.